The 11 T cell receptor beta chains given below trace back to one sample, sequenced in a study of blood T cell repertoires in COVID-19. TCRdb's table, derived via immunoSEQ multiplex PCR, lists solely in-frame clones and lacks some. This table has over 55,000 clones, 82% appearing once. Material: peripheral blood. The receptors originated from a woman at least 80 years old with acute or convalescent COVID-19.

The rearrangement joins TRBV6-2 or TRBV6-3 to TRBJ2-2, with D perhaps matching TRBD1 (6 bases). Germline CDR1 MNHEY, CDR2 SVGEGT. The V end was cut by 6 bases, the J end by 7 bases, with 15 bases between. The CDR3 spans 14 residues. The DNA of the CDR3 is TGTGCCAGCAGCCAGGACAGTTGGGGCGGGGAGCTGTTTTTT. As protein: CASSQDSWGGELFF.

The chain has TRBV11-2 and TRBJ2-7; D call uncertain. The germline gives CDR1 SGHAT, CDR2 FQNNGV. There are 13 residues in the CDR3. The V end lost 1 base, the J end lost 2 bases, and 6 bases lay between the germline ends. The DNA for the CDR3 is TGTGCCAGCAGCTTAGGGCTTACCTACGAGCAGTACTTC. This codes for CASSLGLTYEQYF.

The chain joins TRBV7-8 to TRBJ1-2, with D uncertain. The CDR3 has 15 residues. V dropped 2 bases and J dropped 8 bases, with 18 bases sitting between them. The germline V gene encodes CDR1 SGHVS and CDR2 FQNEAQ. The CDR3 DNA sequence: TGTGCCAGCAGCTTAACCGGGTTTCAACTATGGGGCTACACCTTC. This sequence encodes CASSLTGFQLWGYTF.

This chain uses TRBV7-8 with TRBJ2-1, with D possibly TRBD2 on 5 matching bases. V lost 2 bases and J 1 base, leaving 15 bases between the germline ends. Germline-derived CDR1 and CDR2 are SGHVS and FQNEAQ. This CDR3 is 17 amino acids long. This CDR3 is CASSLWERLGSYNEQFF. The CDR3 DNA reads TGTGCCAGCAGCTTATGGGAGCGATTAGGGTCCTACAATGAGCAGTTCTTC.

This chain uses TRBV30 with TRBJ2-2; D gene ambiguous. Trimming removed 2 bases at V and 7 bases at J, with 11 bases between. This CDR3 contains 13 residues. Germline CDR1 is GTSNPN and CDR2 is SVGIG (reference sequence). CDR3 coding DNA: TGTGCCTGGAGTACCGCGTTTGACGGGGAGCTGTTTTTT. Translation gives CAWSTAFDGELFF.

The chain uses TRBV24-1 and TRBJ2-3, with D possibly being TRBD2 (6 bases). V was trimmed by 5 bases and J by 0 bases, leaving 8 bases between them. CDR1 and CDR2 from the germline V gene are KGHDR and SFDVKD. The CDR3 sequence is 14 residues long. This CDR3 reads CATSVSGSTDTQYF. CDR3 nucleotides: TGTGCCACCAGTGTGAGCGGGAGCACAGATACGCAGTATTTT.

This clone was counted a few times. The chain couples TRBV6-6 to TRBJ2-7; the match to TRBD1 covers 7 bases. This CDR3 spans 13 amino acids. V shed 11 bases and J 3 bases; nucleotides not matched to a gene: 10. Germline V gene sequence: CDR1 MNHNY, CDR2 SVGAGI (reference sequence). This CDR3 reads CAVQADRSYEQYF. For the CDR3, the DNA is TGTGCCGTTCAGGCGGACAGGAGCTACGAGCAGTACTTC.

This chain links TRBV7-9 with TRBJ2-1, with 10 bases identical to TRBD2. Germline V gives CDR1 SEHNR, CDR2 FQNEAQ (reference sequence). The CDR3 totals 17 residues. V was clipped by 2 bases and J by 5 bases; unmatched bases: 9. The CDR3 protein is CASSLPQLAGAHNEQFF. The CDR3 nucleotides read TGTGCCAGCAGCTTACCCCAGCTAGCGGGAGCGCACAATGAGCAGTTCTTC.

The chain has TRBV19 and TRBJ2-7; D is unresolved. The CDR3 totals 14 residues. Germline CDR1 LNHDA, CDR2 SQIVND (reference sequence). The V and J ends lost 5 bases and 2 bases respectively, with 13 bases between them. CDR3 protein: CASSLELTTYEQYF. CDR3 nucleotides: TGTGCCAGTAGTTTGGAACTTACTACCTACGAGCAGTACTTC.

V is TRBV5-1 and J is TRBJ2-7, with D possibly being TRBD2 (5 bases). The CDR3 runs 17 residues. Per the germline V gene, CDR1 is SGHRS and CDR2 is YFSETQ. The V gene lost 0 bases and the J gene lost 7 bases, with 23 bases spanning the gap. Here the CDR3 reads CASSLGTRGPSGREQYF. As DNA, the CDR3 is TGCGCCAGCAGCTTGGGAACGCGAGGGCCATCTGGACGTGAGCAGTACTTC.

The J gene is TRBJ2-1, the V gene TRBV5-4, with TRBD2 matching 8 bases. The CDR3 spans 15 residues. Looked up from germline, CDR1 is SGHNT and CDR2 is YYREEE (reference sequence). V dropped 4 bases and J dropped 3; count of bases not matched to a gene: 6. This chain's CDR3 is CASSPGLGVYNEQFF. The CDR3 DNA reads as TGTGCCAGCAGCCCGGGACTAGGAGTCTACAATGAGCAGTTCTTC.